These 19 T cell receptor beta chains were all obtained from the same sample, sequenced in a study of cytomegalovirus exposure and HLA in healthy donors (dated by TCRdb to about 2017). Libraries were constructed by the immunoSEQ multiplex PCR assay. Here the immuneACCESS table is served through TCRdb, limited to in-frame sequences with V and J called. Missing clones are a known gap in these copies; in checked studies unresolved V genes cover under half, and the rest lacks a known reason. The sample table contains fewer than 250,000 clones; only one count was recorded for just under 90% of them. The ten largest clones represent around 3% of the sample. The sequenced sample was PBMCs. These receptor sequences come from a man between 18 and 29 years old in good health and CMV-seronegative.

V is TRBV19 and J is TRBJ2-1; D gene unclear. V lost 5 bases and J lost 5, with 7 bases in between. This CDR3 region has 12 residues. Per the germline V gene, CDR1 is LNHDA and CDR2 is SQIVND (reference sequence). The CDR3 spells CASSPPNNEQFF. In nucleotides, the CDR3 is TGTGCCAGTAGTCCCCCCAACAATGAGCAGTTCTTC.

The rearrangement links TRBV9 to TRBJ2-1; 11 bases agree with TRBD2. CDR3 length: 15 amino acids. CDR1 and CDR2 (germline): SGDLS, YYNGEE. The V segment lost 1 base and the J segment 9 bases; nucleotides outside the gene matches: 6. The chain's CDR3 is CASSVISGRAFEQFF. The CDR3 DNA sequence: TGTGCCAGCAGCGTAATTAGCGGGAGGGCCTTTGAGCAGTTCTTC.

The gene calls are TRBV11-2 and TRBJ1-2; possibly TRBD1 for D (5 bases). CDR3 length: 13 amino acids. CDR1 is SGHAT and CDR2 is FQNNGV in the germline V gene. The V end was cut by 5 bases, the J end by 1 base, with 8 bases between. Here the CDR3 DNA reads TGTGCCAGCAGCCAGGGATTTAACTATGGCTACACCTTC. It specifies CASSQGFNYGYTF.

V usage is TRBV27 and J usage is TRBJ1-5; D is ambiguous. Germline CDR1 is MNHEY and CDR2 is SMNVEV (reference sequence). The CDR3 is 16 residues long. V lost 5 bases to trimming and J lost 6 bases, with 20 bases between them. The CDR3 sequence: CASSPSLGERGQPQHF. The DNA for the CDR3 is TGTGCCAGCAGTCCATCTCTTGGGGAGAGAGGTCAGCCCCAGCATTTT.

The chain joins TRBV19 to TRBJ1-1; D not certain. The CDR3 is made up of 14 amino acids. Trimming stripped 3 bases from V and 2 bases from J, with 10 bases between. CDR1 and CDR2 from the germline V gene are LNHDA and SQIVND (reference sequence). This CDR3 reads CASSMREGNTEAFF. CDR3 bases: TGTGCCAGTAGTATGAGAGAGGGTAACACTGAAGCTTTCTTT. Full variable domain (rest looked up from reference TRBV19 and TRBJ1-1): DGGITQSPKYLFRKEGQNVTLSCEQNLNHDAMYWYRQDPGQGLRLIYYSQIVNDFQKGDIAEGYSVSREKKESFPLTVTSAQKNPTAFYLCASSMREGNTEAFFGQGTRLTVV.

CDR3 sequence: CASSFSGYSNQPQHF. The CDR3 nucleotides are TGTGCCAGCAGTTTTTCCGGGTATAGCAATCAGCCCCAGCATTTT. The rearrangement links TRBV27 to TRBJ1-5, with D hard to call. V was shortened by 3 bases and J by 0 bases, with 9 bases between the two germline ends. Germline CDR1 and CDR2: MNHEY and SMNVEV (reference sequence). This CDR3 spans 15 amino acids.

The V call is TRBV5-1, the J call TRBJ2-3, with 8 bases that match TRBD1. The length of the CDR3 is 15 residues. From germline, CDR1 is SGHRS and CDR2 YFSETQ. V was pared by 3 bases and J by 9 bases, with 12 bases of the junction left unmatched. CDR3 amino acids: CASSSTGTGQSTQYF. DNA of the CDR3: TGCGCCAGCAGCTCAACCGGGACAGGCCAGTCGACGCAGTATTTT.

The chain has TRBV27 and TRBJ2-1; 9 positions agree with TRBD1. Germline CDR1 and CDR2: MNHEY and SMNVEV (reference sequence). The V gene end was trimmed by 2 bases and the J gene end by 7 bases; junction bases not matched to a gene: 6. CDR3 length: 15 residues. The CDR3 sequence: CASSLGGTGRNEQFF. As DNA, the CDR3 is TGTGCCAGCAGTTTAGGGGGGACAGGGAGGAATGAGCAGTTCTTC.

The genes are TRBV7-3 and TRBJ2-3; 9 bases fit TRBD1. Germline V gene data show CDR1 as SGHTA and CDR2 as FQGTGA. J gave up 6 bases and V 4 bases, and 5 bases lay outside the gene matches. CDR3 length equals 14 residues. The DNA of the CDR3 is TGTGCCAGCAGCTCCCGGACAGGGGCGGATACGCAGTATTTT. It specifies CASSSRTGADTQYF.

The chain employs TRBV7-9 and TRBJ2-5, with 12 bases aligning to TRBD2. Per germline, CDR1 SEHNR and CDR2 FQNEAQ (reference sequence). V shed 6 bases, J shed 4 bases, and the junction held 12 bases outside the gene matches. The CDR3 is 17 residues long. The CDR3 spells CASRPRGLAGRAETQYF. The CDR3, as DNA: TGTGCCAGCAGGCCGAGAGGACTAGCGGGAAGGGCAGAGACCCAGTACTTC.

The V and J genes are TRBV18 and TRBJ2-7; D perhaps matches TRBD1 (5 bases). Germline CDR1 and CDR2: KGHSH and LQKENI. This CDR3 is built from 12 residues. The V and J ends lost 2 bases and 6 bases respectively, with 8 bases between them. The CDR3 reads CASSPGQSEQYF. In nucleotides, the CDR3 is TGTGCCAGCTCACCAGGACAAAGCGAGCAGTACTTC.

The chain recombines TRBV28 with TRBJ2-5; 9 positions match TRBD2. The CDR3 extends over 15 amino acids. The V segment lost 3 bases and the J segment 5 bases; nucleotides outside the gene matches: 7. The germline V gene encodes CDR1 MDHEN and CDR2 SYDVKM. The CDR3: CASSLRLAGRETQYF. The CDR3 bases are TGTGCCAGCAGTTTGCGGCTAGCGGGGCGTGAGACCCAGTACTTC.

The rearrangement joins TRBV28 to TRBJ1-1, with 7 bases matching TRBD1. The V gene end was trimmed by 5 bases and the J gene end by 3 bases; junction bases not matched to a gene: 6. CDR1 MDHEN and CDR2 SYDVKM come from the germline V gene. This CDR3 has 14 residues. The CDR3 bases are TGTGCCAGCAGTGAACAGGGGTACGACACTGAAGCTTTCTTT. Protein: CASSEQGYDTEAFF.

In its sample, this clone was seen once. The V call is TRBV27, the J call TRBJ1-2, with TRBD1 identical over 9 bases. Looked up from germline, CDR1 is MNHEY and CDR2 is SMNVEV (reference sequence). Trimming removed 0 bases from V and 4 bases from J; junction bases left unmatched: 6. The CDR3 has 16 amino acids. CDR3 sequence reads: CASSLSMGTGSYGYTF. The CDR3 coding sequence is TGTGCCAGCAGTTTATCGATGGGGACAGGGAGCTATGGCTACACCTTC.

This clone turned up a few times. The CDR3 DNA follows: TGTGCCAGCAGTTACTCTCCGCGGGGCGAGCAGTACTTC. Translated, it gives CASSYSPRGEQYF. The rearrangement links TRBV6-5 to TRBJ2-7, with D possibly TRBD2 on 6 matching bases. From germline, CDR1 is MNHEY and CDR2 SVGAGI. The length of the CDR3 is 13 residues. Between the trimmed V and J ends, which lost 0 bases and 6 bases, there was a span of 9 bases.

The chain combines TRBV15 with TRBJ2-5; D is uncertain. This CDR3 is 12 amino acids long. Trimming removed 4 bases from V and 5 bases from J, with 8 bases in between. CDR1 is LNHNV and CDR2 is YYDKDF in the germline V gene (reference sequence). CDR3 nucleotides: TGTGCCACCAGCACGTTTGCGGAGACCCAGTACTTC. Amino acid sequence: CATSTFAETQYF. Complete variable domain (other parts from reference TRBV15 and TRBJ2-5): DAMVIQNPRYQVTQFGKPVTLSCSQTLNHNVMYWYQQKSSQAPKLLFHYYDKDFNNEADTPDNFQSRRPNTSFCFLDIRSPGLGDTAMYLCATSTFAETQYFGPGTRLLVL.

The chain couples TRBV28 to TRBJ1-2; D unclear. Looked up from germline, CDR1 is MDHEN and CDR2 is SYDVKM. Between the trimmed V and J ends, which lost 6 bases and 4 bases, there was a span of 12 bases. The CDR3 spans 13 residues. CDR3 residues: CASRLPGSYGYTF. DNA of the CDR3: TGTGCCAGCAGGCTCCCCGGGAGCTATGGCTACACCTTC.

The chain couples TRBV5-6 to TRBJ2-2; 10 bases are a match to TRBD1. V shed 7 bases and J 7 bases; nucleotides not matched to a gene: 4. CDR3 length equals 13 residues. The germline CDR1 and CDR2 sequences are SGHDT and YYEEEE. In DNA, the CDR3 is TGTGCCAGCGACAGGGGGCGAGGCGGGGAGCTGTTTTTT. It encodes CASDRGRGGELFF.

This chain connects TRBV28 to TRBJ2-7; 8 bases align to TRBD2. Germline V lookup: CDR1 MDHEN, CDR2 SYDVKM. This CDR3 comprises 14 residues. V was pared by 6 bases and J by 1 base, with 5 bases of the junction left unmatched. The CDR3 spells CASRGLVDSYEQYF. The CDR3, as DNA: TGTGCCAGCAGGGGACTAGTGGATTCCTACGAGCAGTACTTC.